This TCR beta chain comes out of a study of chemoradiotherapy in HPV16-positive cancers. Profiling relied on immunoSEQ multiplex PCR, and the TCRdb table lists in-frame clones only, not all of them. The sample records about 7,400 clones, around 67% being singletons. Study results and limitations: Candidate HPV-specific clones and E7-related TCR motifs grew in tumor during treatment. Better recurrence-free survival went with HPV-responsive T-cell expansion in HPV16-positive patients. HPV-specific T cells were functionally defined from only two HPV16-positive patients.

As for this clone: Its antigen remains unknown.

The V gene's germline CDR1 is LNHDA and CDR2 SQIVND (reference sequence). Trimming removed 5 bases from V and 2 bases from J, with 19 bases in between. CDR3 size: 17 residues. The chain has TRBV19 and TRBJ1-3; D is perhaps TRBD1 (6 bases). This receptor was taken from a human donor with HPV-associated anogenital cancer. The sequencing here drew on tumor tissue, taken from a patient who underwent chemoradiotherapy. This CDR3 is CASSPITGQLAGNTIYF. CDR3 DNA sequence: TGTGCCAGTAGTCCCATCACCGGACAGTTAGCTGGAAACACCATATATTTT.